This is a list of T cell receptor beta chains from one sample in a study of CD8 T cells in ankylosing spondylitis. TCRdb re-called the 5' RACE reads with MiXCR, one entry per CDR3 protein. The data hold 200,000 or so distinct CDR3 sequences, with under 30% observed a single time. What was sequenced was blood, either unsorted or a sorted T cell fraction (not recorded which). These receptors were obtained from a male donor with ankylosing spondylitis or in good health (not recorded which). The CDR3 runs from the conserved cysteine through the conserved F or W. A D gene is named only where the DNA matches it firmly. Rows give clone size only sometimes, using once, few, many, or a class for an expanded clone.

NA	TRBV6-1	14	NA	TRBJ1-1	TGTGCCAGCAGCGTTAGGGGCGGGAACACTGAAGCTTTCTTT	CASSVRGGNTEAFF
NA	TRBV5-4	14	NA	TRBJ1-6	TGTGCCAGCAGCCGAACAGGGCGGGAATCCCCCCTCCACTTT	CASSRTGRESPLHF
NA	TRBV7-2	14	NA	TRBJ2-7	TGTGCCAGCAGCCCAAGGGGTCGGGGATACGAGCAGTACTTC	CASSPRGRGYEQYF
TRBD2	TRBV12-3/TRBV12-4	14	NA	TRBJ2-1	TGTGCCAGCAGATCGGAACTAGCGCGGCCTGAGCAGTTCTTC	CASRSELARPEQFF
NA	TRBV9	14	many	TRBJ1-1	TGTGCCAGCAGCGTGGACAGTAGGAACACTGAAGCTTTCTTT	CASSVDSRNTEAFF
TRBD2	TRBV4-1	19	many	TRBJ2-5	TGCGCCAGCAGCCAAGAGGGTGGAGCGGGAGTCCCTCAAGGAGAGACCCAGTACTTC	CASSQEGGAGVPQGETQYF
TRBD2	TRBV5-1	16	many	TRBJ2-2	TGCGCCAGCAGCCCGGGCGGGCTAGCGGGTGCCGGGGAGCTGTTTTTT	CASSPGGLAGAGELFF
TRBD1	TRBV20-1	13	NA	TRBJ2-7	TGCAGTGCCCACGGACAGGCCAACTACGAGCAGTACTTC	CSAHGQANYEQYF
NA	TRBV10-3	11	many	TRBJ2-7	TGTGCCATCAGAACAGCTAGCGAGCAGTACTTC	CAIRTASEQYF
NA	TRBV6-5	12	few	TRBJ2-5	TGTGCCAGCAGTTGGGGTGGGGAGACCCAGTACTTC	CASSWGGETQYF
NA	TRBV5-1	12	NA	TRBJ1-2	TGCGCCAGCAGCGCGGACACCTATGGCTACACCTTC	CASSADTYGYTF
NA	TRBV28	15	many	TRBJ2-7	TGTGCCAGCAACAAACAGGGACCTAGGCGCTACGAGCAGTACTTC	CASNKQGPRRYEQYF
TRBD2	TRBV12-3/TRBV12-4	14	many	TRBJ2-2	TGTGCCAGCAGTTCCTGGGGGGGCACCGGGGAGCTGTTTTTT	CASSSWGGTGELFF
NA	TRBV5-1	14	NA	TRBJ2-1	TGCGCCAGCAGCTTGGCTCGAGCTAGGGATGAGCAGTTCTTC	CASSLARARDEQFF